Listed here is a single T cell receptor (beta chain). CD4+ cells of the naive, central memory, regulatory and stem cell-like memory types were sorted via CD45RO/CCR7/CD25/CD127/CD95/CD27. All of the isolated RNA was reverse transcribed, so expressed TCRB transcripts were sequenced. Profiled with immunoSEQ multiplex PCR; TCRdb holds only in-frame clones, not every one. The table has roughly 140,000 clones, about 7.3% seen once; the top ten hold around 0.65%. V was trimmed by 0 bases and J by 9 bases, leaving 18 bases between them. The CDR3 has 15 amino acids. CDR1 and CDR2 from the germline V gene are GTSNPN and SVGIG (reference sequence). The record originates from a study of beta chain features in type 1 diabetes.

This chain links TRBV30 with TRBJ1-5; D may be TRBD1 (5 bases). Sequencing input: central memory CD4+ T cells from blood. The sequence came from a man between 18 and 29 years old in good health. CDR3 loop: CAWSVRGSIPRPQHF. The CDR3 nucleotides read TGTGCCTGGAGTGTACGGGGGTCCATTCCGCGGCCCCAGCATTTT.